This T cell receptor beta chain emerged from a study of T-cell reconstitution after alpha-beta-depleted transplantation in children. The CDR3 contains 14 residues. Trimming shortened V by 1 base and J by 4 bases, and 11 bases separated the two germline ends. The germline CDR1 and CDR2 sequences are SGHRS and YFSETQ. This clonotype was picked up many times. The authors prepared the TCRbeta library with unique molecular identifiers. TCRdb reprocessed the PCR reads via MiXCR and lists one record per CDR3 protein. The sample contains fewer than 350,000 distinct CDR3 sequences, 10% of which appear only once.

This sample comprised PBMCs, obtained before TCRalphabeta/CD19-depleted stem cell transplant. The clonotype comes from a boy younger than two with acute myeloid leukemia, due to receive a stem cell transplant. The chain combines TRBV5-1 with TRBJ1-2, with no clear D. The CDR3 DNA is TGCGCCAGCAGCTTGTTAAAGGGATCCTATGGCTACACCTTC. Amino acids: CASSLLKGSYGYTF.